This T cell receptor (beta chain) stems from a study of T cells after posttransplantation cyclophosphamide. Sequencing used immunoSEQ multiplex PCR; TCRdb keeps in-frame clones, though not all of them. The sample lists fewer than 20,000 clones; over 65% were seen once. Busulfan-fludarabine conditioning, marrow transplant, and cyclophosphamide on days +3 and +4 were administered. Trimming at V came to 4 bases and at J to 14 bases, leaving 7 bases not matched to a gene. Per the germline V gene, CDR1 is MNHNY and CDR2 is SVGAGI (reference sequence). This CDR3 region has 12 residues. The sequence came from a male patient aged 30 to 40 who received an allogeneic stem cell transplant from a related donor, was CMV-positive, and had acute GVHD only. Some T cells may be graft donor cells. This chain links TRBV6-6 with TRBJ2-1, with 8 bases lining up with TRBD2. Source: PBMCs, taken after an allogeneic stem cell transplant with post-transplant cyclophosphamide. Written as DNA, the CDR3 is TGTGCCAGCAGTTCTCGGGGGGGTACCGAGTTCTTC. Its translation is CASSSRGGTEFF.